One and the same sample provided the 27 T cell receptor beta chains below, sequenced in a study of blood T cell repertoires in COVID-19. Some clones are missing from TCRdb's copy, which holds only in-frame ones; the method was immunoSEQ multiplex PCR. The data contain 75,000 to 95,000 clones, around two thirds of them seen just once; the ten biggest clones take up about 3.9%. Sequencing was performed on peripheral blood. Receptors originate from a man between 65 and 85 years old with COVID-19, enrolled during active disease.

V gene TRBV15 combines with J gene TRBJ2-3; 12 bases fit TRBD2. V lost 5 bases, J lost 6 bases, and 15 bases stayed unmatched. Germline assignment: CDR1 LNHNV and CDR2 YYDKDF (reference sequence). The CDR3 loop spans 18 amino acids. CDR3: CATSARDLTSGRPDTQYF. CDR3 DNA sequence: TGTGCCACCAGCGCCCGAGACCTAACTAGCGGGAGGCCGGATACGCAGTATTTT.

There are a few counts of this clone. This chain connects TRBV15 to TRBJ1-4; TRBD1 might be the D (5 bases). The germline V gene has CDR1 LNHNV and CDR2 YYDKDF (reference sequence). Trimming cost V 0 bases and J 4 bases, with 18 bases left between them. The CDR3 has 18 residues. The CDR3 protein is CATSRDSGRGLFNEKLFF. CDR3 nucleotide sequence: TGTGCCACCAGCAGAGATTCGGGGAGGGGACTCTTTAATGAAAAACTGTTTTTT.

The chain recombines TRBV7-3 with TRBJ2-2; D remains unclear. The CDR3 length is 16 residues. Germline V gene sequence: CDR1 SGHTA, CDR2 FQGTGA. V was clipped by 1 base and J by 1 base, with 10 bases between them. The chain's CDR3 is CASSLMAPENTGELFF. The CDR3 DNA reads as TGTGCCAGCAGCTTAATGGCCCCAGAGAACACCGGGGAGCTGTTTTTT.

The CDR3 is CASMEGNTGELFF. CDR3 in DNA: TGTGCCAGCATGGAGGGGAACACCGGGGAGCTGTTTTTT. The V and J genes are TRBV12-3 or TRBV12-4 and TRBJ2-2; TRBD2 might be the D (6 bases). Trimming stripped 7 bases from V and 1 base from J, with 7 bases between. CDR3 length: 13 residues.

This chain connects TRBV28 to TRBJ2-3, with 7 bases aligning to TRBD2. The length of the CDR3 is 17 residues. V lost 7 bases, J lost 0 bases, and 13 bases stayed unmatched. From germline, CDR1 is MDHEN and CDR2 SYDVKM. The CDR3 loop reads CASTPALGGTSTDTQYF. CDR3 DNA sequence: TGTGCCAGCACTCCAGCACTCGGGGGGACCAGCACAGATACGCAGTATTTT.

This chain joins TRBV4-3 and TRBJ2-1; D is possibly TRBD1 (6 bases). The CDR3 is made up of 15 amino acids. V lost 0 bases and J 9 bases, leaving 15 bases between the germline ends. Per germline, CDR1 LGHNA and CDR2 YSLEER. The CDR3 DNA reads TGCGCCAGCAGCCAAGAGGGGATAAGGGGGACTGAGCAGTTCTTC. Its protein product is CASSQEGIRGTEQFF.

This clone was counted a few times. V gene TRBV6-5 combines with J gene TRBJ2-7; maybe TRBD1 (5 bases). Germline CDR1 and CDR2: MNHEY and SVGAGI. The CDR3 runs to 14 residues. V gave up 5 bases and J gave up 0 bases, with 11 bases separating them. CDR3 loop: CASSRTDNSYEQYF. The CDR3 DNA reads as TGTGCCAGCAGTCGGACGGACAACTCCTACGAGCAGTACTTC.

The genes are TRBV6-2 or TRBV6-3 and TRBJ1-5; 7 nucleotides agree with TRBD1. J lost 5 bases, V lost 6 bases, and 16 bases had no gene match. CDR1 and CDR2 (germline): MNHEY, SVGEGT. CDR3 length equals 17 residues. The CDR3 loop is CASSRPFRGLEYQPQHF. The CDR3, as DNA: TGTGCCAGCAGCCGCCCGTTTAGGGGGCTAGAGTATCAGCCCCAGCATTTT.

The J gene is TRBJ2-1, the V gene TRBV6-2 or TRBV6-3; 14 bases match TRBD2. The junction had 7 bases not matched to a gene; V was cut back by 0 bases and J by 9 bases. This CDR3 region has 17 residues. Germline lookup yields CDR1 MNHEY and CDR2 SVGEGT. The CDR3 region has the DNA TGTGCCAGCAGTTACTCCCTCGGGACTAGCGGGAGAACTGAGCAGTTCTTC. It translates to CASSYSLGTSGRTEQFF.

This clone was observed a handful of times. CDR3 amino acids: CASSYPGLAGNEQFF. As DNA, the CDR3 is TGTGCCAGCAGTTACCCGGGACTAGCGGGGAATGAGCAGTTCTTC. The chain combines TRBV6-2 or TRBV6-3 with TRBJ2-1; TRBD2 aligns across 13 bases. V was pared by 2 bases and J by 7 bases, with 2 bases of the junction left unmatched. The CDR3 has 15 residues. Germline values: CDR1 MNHEY, CDR2 SVGEGT.

This clone has more than one count but fewer than ten. The chain has TRBV7-3 and TRBJ2-1, with 10 positions matching TRBD2. Looked up from germline, CDR1 is SGHTA and CDR2 is FQGTGA. The CDR3 runs to 15 residues. Trimming took 5 bases from V and 4 from J; bases not matched to a gene: 5. CDR3 in amino acids: CASSPSGSRYNEQFF. Written as DNA, the CDR3 is TGTGCCAGCAGCCCTAGCGGGAGTCGGTACAATGAGCAGTTCTTC. The whole variable domain, filled in from reference TRBV7-3 and TRBJ2-1, reads GAGVSQTPSNKVTEKGKYVELRCDPISGHTALYWYRQSLGQGPEFLIYFQGTGAADDSGLPNDRFFAVRPEGSVSTLKIQRTERGDSAVYLCASSPSGSRYNEQFFGPGTRLTVL.

For the CDR3, the DNA is TGTGCCAGCAGTCCCTTTGTAGGGACAGGGAGCTACGAGCAGTACTTC. Encoded protein: CASSPFVGTGSYEQYF. V usage is TRBV28 and J usage is TRBJ2-7; 9 bases are a match to TRBD1. The V and J ends lost 5 bases and 3 bases, in that order; junction bases with no gene match: 11. Germline loops: CDR1 MDHEN, CDR2 SYDVKM. The CDR3 sequence is 16 residues long. Variable domain in full (rest from reference TRBV28 and TRBJ2-7): DVKVTQSSRYLVKRTGEKVFLECVQDMDHENMFWYRQDPGLGLRLIYFSYDVKMKEKGDIPEGYSVSREKKERFSLILESASTNQTSMYLCASSPFVGTGSYEQYFGPGTRLTVT.

This sequence joins TRBV27 and TRBJ2-2, with unresolved D. V shed 3 bases and J shed 0 bases, with 11 bases lying between them. Germline V CDR1 and CDR2: MNHEY, SMNVEV (reference sequence). The CDR3 spans 16 residues. The CDR3 loop is CASSFWRSANTGELFF. CDR3 bases: TGTGCCAGCAGTTTTTGGCGGAGCGCGAACACCGGGGAGCTGTTTTTT.

The chain joins TRBV9 to TRBJ1-4, with 7 bases aligning to TRBD1. The junction had 6 bases not matched to a gene; V was cut back by 5 bases and J by 8 bases. Germline loops: CDR1 SGDLS, CDR2 YYNGEE. The CDR3 runs 13 residues. The chain's CDR3 is CASSQGDREKLFF. The CDR3 DNA sequence: TGTGCCAGCAGTCAGGGGGATCGGGAAAAACTGTTTTTT. Supplemented by reference TRBV9 and TRBJ1-4, the full variable domain reads DSGVTQTPKHLITATGQRVTLRCSPRSGDLSVYWYQQSLDQGLQFLIQYYNGEERAKGNILERFSAQQFPDLHSELNLSSLELGDSALYFCASSQGDREKLFFGSGTQLSVL.

The gene calls are TRBV7-9 and TRBJ2-5, with TRBD2 matching 11 bases. Germline V CDR1 and CDR2: SEHNR, FQNEAQ (reference sequence). V gave up 3 bases and J gave up 3 bases; unmatched junction bases: 9. CDR3 length: 17 residues. For the CDR3, the DNA is TGTGCCAGCAGCTTCCGTGGGACTAGCGGAGGAAAAGAGACCCAGTACTTC. Translation gives CASSFRGTSGGKETQYF.

This clone has a handful of counts. The chain joins TRBV2 to TRBJ2-1; D is undetermined. Germline V gene data show CDR1 as SNHLY and CDR2 as FYNNEI. The CDR3 is 14 amino acids. Between the trimmed V and J ends, which lost 7 bases and 10 bases, there was a span of 20 bases. CDR3 nucleotides: TGTGCCAGCACTAGAGTGGCCCTCAATCAGGAGCAGTTCTTC. As protein: CASTRVALNQEQFF.

The chain carries TRBV30 and TRBJ2-5, with TRBD2 matching 14 bases. Germline V CDR1 and CDR2: GTSNPN, SVGIG (reference sequence). J lost 5 bases, V lost 0 bases, and 14 bases had no gene match. The CDR3 totals 19 residues. CDR3 amino acids: CAWSVGGLAGVGMGETQYF. Here the CDR3 DNA reads TGTGCCTGGAGTGTAGGGGGACTAGCGGGAGTGGGGATGGGGGAGACCCAGTACTTC.

The chain recombines TRBV5-6 with TRBJ1-1; 8 nucleotides agree with TRBD1. Germline CDR1 is SGHDT and CDR2 is YYEEEE. J lost 4 bases, V lost 3 bases, and 14 bases had no gene match. CDR3 size: 17 residues. This chain's CDR3 is CASSSSAGGGMITEAFF. The CDR3 DNA sequence: TGTGCCAGCAGCTCAAGTGCAGGGGGCGGAATGATCACTGAAGCTTTCTTT.

V usage is TRBV29-1 and J usage is TRBJ2-2; 7 bases align to TRBD2. The CDR3 loop spans 16 amino acids. Germline loops: CDR1 SQVTM, CDR2 ANQGSEA. The trim removed 0 bases at V and 1 base at J, leaving 5 bases unmatched. The CDR3 region is CSVEDRASGNTGELFF. The CDR3 nucleotides are TGCAGCGTTGAAGATCGGGCTAGCGGGAACACCGGGGAGCTGTTTTTT.

V gene TRBV20-1 combines with J gene TRBJ2-1; D is uncertain. Germline V gene data show CDR1 as DFQATT and CDR2 as SNEGSKA (reference sequence). Trimming pared 0 bases from V and 11 bases from J, leaving 8 bases between. CDR3 length: 11 residues. The chain's CDR3 is CSARDAAQQFF. In DNA, the CDR3 is TGCAGTGCTAGAGATGCGGCCCAGCAGTTCTTC.

The chain has TRBV7-2 and TRBJ2-3; 7 nucleotides line up with TRBD2. V shed 11 bases, J shed 0 bases, and the junction held 8 bases outside the gene matches. Germline lookup yields CDR1 SGHTA and CDR2 FQGNSA. CDR3 length: 14 residues. The CDR3 bases are TGTGCCTGCGGGAGAGGTCTAAGCACAGATACGCAGTATTTT. Its translation: CACGRGLSTDTQYF.

This clone has a handful of counts. The V gene is TRBV4-3, the J gene TRBJ1-2; D is unclear. The length of the CDR3 is 18 residues. Trimming removed 0 bases at V and 5 bases at J, with 22 bases between. Germline-derived CDR1 and CDR2 are LGHNA and YSLEER. The CDR3 is CASSQDLGGSGPAYGYTF. DNA of the CDR3: TGCGCCAGCAGCCAAGATTTGGGAGGATCCGGTCCGGCATATGGCTACACCTTC.

This chain links TRBV28 with TRBJ1-2; D unclear. CDR3 length equals 11 residues. Per the germline V gene, CDR1 is MDHEN and CDR2 is SYDVKM. V gave up 10 bases and J gave up 4 bases, with 10 bases separating them. The CDR3 DNA reads as TGTGCCACCGCCGAGGGCTATGGCTACACCTTC. Encoded protein: CATAEGYGYTF.

This clone turned up a few times. This sequence joins TRBV12-5 and TRBJ1-2; no reliable D call. The CDR3 extends over 13 amino acids. V lost 2 bases, J lost 4 bases, and 8 bases lay in between. The V gene's germline CDR1 is LGHNT and CDR2 FRNRAP. The CDR3: CASGLTGSYGYTF. The CDR3 coding sequence is TGTGCTAGTGGTTTGACCGGGAGCTATGGCTACACCTTC.

This clone has more than one count but fewer than ten. V and J are TRBV14 and TRBJ2-3, with D maybe TRBD2 (5 bases). The CDR3 is made up of 13 amino acids. Germline V gives CDR1 SGHDN, CDR2 FVKESK. The ends were cut back, 4 bases at V and 7 bases at J, with 12 bases in the middle. CDR3: CASSPGLANTQYF. In DNA, the CDR3 is TGTGCCAGCAGCCCTGGGCTAGCTAATACGCAGTATTTT.

The chain is built from TRBV3-1 (or the pseudogene TRBV3-2) and TRBJ2-7; 12 positions agree with TRBD2. The CDR3 consists of 20 residues. CDR1 and CDR2 from the germline V gene are LGHDT and YNNKEL (reference sequence). The V gene end was trimmed by 3 bases and the J gene end by 2 bases; junction bases not matched to a gene: 17. The CDR3 loop is CASSQDKEATGLAGPYEQYF. For the CDR3, the DNA is TGTGCCAGCAGCCAGGACAAGGAAGCCACCGGACTAGCGGGGCCCTACGAGCAGTACTTC.

The genes are TRBV4-2 and TRBJ1-6, with no clear D. The germline V gene encodes CDR1 LGHNA and CDR2 YNFKEQ. V lost 0 bases to trimming and J lost 5 bases, with 5 bases between them. The CDR3 contains 14 residues. This CDR3 reads CASSQDPDNSPLHF. CDR3 DNA: TGTGCCAGCAGCCAAGATCCAGATAATTCACCCCTCCACTTT.